These T cell receptor beta chains were read from a single sample in a study of T cell changes during pregnancy in multiple sclerosis. Sequencing was performed with immunoSEQ multiplex PCR; in TCRdb, only in-frame clones are kept and a portion is missing. The sample shows approximately 30,000 clones, about 88% of them seen only once. The sample consisted of CD8+ T cells from peripheral blood mononuclear cells, taken in the second trimester of pregnancy. The receptors were sampled from a female donor with multiple sclerosis, enrolled in a pregnancy study. Each CDR3 is given with its conserved first and last residue. D genes are given only for firm matches. Not every row has a clone size; where given, it reads once, few, many or a size class.

v_call,j_call,clone_size,d_call,cdr3_nt,cdr3_aa
TRBV15,TRBJ1-2,NA,NA,TGTGCCACCAGCAGAGTTGGGTTAGAGGCTGGCTACACCTTC,CATSRVGLEAGYTF
TRBV6-5,TRBJ2-1,NA,NA,TGTGCCAGCAGGCCCCATGGGGGGTCCTACAATGAGCAGTTCTTC,CASRPHGGSYNEQFF
TRBV27,TRBJ2-7,NA,NA,TGTGCCAGTACCGAACAGGGCTCCTACGAGCAGTACTTC,CASTEQGSYEQYF
TRBV19,TRBJ2-7,NA,TRBD2,TGTGCCAGTAGGCCTAGCGGTAGCTCCTACGAGCAGTACTTC,CASRPSGSSYEQYF
TRBV28,TRBJ2-5,NA,NA,TGTGCCAGCAGTCCCCCGGGATCACGAAGGGAGACCCAGTACTTC,CASSPPGSRRETQYF
TRBV11-2,TRBJ1-2,NA,NA,TGTGCCAGCAGCTTAGAGGGAGCCTATGGCTACACCTTC,CASSLEGAYGYTF
TRBV6-5,TRBJ2-2,NA,TRBD2,TGTGCCACTATAGCAGGAGGGAGGGCCGGGGAGCTGTTTTTT,CATIAGGRAGELFF
TRBV10-2,TRBJ2-7,NA,NA,TGCGCCAGCAGTTCAGGGCGTATAGCCTACGAGCAGTACTTC,CASSSGRIAYEQYF
TRBV9,TRBJ1-5,NA,TRBD1,TGTGCCAGCAGCTCGTCTCCGGGACAGGGGAGCAATCAGCCCCAGCATTTT,CASSSSPGQGSNQPQHF
TRBV5-8,TRBJ2-2,NA,TRBD1,TGTGCCAGCAGCTTGGTAGTCGGGACAGCTTGGGAGCCTTGGTCCGGGGAGCTGTTTTTT,CASSLVVGTAWEPWSGELFF
TRBV4-1,TRBJ2-7,once,NA,TGCGCCAGCAGCCAAGATGTGGGCGGGGCCGAGCAGTACTTC,CASSQDVGGAEQYF
TRBV7-9,TRBJ2-1,NA,NA,TGTGCCAGCAGCGTACCCCTAGAGTTCCCGGTGAATGAGCAGTTCTTC,CASSVPLEFPVNEQFF
TRBV7-9,TRBJ2-7,few,TRBD1,TGTGCCAGCAGCCAAAGGACAGGGGCAACCTACGAGCAGTACTTC,CASSQRTGATYEQYF
TRBV5-6,TRBJ1-4,NA,NA,TGTGCCAGCAGCTCCATTAGTGAAAAACTGTTTTTT,CASSSISEKLFF
TRBV7-9,TRBJ2-3,NA,TRBD2,TGTGCCAGCAGCTCACCCCCTAGCGGGGACAGCACAGATACGCAGTATTTT,CASSSPPSGDSTDTQYF
TRBV6-1,TRBJ2-3,NA,TRBD1,TGTGCCAGCAGTGAGGGACAGGGGGCTGCAGATACGCAGTATTTT,CASSEGQGAADTQYF
TRBV18,TRBJ2-5,NA,TRBD1,TGTGCCAGCTCACTCGGACAGGGGGCTTTTTTGTTGGAGACCCAGTACTTC,CASSLGQGAFLLETQYF
TRBV5-5,TRBJ2-4,NA,TRBD2,TGTGCCAGCAGCTTGGGGACCCGTGGGAGGGACAAAAACATTCAGTACTTC,CASSLGTRGRDKNIQYF
TRBV5-6,TRBJ2-5,NA,TRBD1,TGTGCCAGCAGCTCCGGGACAGGGGGCGGGGAGACCCAGTACTTC,CASSSGTGGGETQYF
TRBV21-1,TRBJ2-7,NA,NA,TGTGCCAGCATCCGGGACAGGACTTCCACGTACGAGCAGTACTTC,CASIRDRTSTYEQYF
TRBV9,TRBJ2-1,NA,TRBD1,TGTGCCAGCAGCGGCCCCGGGACAGGGAATGAGCAGTTCTTC,CASSGPGTGNEQFF
TRBV27,TRBJ1-6,NA,NA,TGTGCCAGCAGCACTGACAGGAGTAATTCACCCCTCCACTTT,CASSTDRSNSPLHF
TRBV9,TRBJ2-7,NA,TRBD1,TGTGCCAGCAGCCCACGGGACAGGGCGGGCGAGCAGTACTTC,CASSPRDRAGEQYF
TRBV4-1,TRBJ2-1,NA,NA,TGCGCCAGCAGCCAATTGTGGACGACCAAAGGGGGCTCCTACAATGAGCAGTTCTTC,CASSQLWTTKGGSYNEQFF
TRBV7-9,TRBJ2-3,once,TRBD1,TGTGCCAGCAGCATACCGGGACAGGGAGGTCTCGAAACAGATACGCAGTATTTT,CASSIPGQGGLETDTQYF
TRBV2,TRBJ2-5,NA,TRBD2,TGTGCCAGCAGAGCGACTAGCGGGAGCCTCCAGACCCAGTACTTC,CASRATSGSLQTQYF
TRBV5-1,TRBJ2-1,NA,TRBD1,TGCGCCAGCAGCACCATCCGGGACAGCTACAATGAGCAGTTCTTC,CASSTIRDSYNEQFF
TRBV7-9,TRBJ1-2,NA,TRBD1,TGTGCCAGCAGCGGGGGGGGGACAGGGGCTAACTATGGCTACACCTTC,CASSGGGTGANYGYTF
TRBV27,TRBJ2-1,NA,NA,TGTGCCAGCAGTTGGGGCTACCCCTCCTACAATGAGCAGTTCTTC,CASSWGYPSYNEQFF
TRBV15,TRBJ2-2,NA,NA,TGTGCCACCAGCCGAACACAGGAGAACACCGGGGAGCTGTTTTTT,CATSRTQENTGELFF
TRBV28,TRBJ2-1,NA,NA,TGTGCCAGCAGTCCCCGGAGGAGGGCGAATGAGCAGTTCTTC,CASSPRRRANEQFF
TRBV7-9,TRBJ1-3,NA,NA,TGTGCCAGCAGCTCGCCAGGGTCGGACACCATATATTTT,CASSSPGSDTIYF
TRBV2,TRBJ2-7,NA,NA,TGTGCCAGCAGCGGCAGGGGATACGAGCAGTACTTC,CASSGRGYEQYF
TRBV6-5,TRBJ2-4,NA,TRBD2,TGTGCCAGCGCCCTGGGGGGGGGTAAAAACATTCAGTACTTC,CASALGGGKNIQYF
TRBV10-3,TRBJ2-1,NA,NA,TGTGCCATCAGTGATGGAGCGTTCAATGAGCAGTTCTTC,CAISDGAFNEQFF
TRBV6-1,TRBJ1-5,NA,NA,TGTGCCAGCAGTGAGATAGGGGCCTATAGCAATCAGCCCCAGCATTTT,CASSEIGAYSNQPQHF
TRBV9,TRBJ2-1,NA,NA,TGTGCCAGCAGCGTTTCCTCCAGGGAAACTTACTCCTACAATGAGCAGTTCTTC,CASSVSSRETYSYNEQFF
TRBV2,TRBJ1-1,NA,NA,TGTGCCAGCAGGTCCGCAAGGGGTTACACTGAAGCTTTCTTT,CASRSARGYTEAFF
TRBV7-9,TRBJ2-7,NA,TRBD1,TGTGCCAGCAGCTTGGCAGGGGACAGCTACTCCTACGAGCAGTACTTC,CASSLAGDSYSYEQYF
TRBV6-6,TRBJ1-6,NA,TRBD1,TGTGCCAGCGCCACCAGGACAGGGAGCTTACGATCACCCCTCCACTTT,CASATRTGSLRSPLHF
TRBV7-9,TRBJ1-2,NA,NA,TGTGCCAGCAGCTTTATGTTAACAGCCCAATATGGCTACACCTTC,CASSFMLTAQYGYTF
TRBV30,TRBJ1-1,few,NA,TGTGCCTGGAGGGGAAGGCAGGGGACCGACCGGGACACTGAAGCTTTCTTT,CAWRGRQGTDRDTEAFF
TRBV27,TRBJ2-2,NA,NA,TGTGCCAGCAGTCCGACAGTAAACACCGGGGAGCTGTTTTTT,CASSPTVNTGELFF
TRBV27,TRBJ2-3,NA,TRBD2,TGTGCCAGCCCCAGCCGCGGGAGAAGGGGAGATACGCAGTATTTT,CASPSRGRRGDTQYF
TRBV7-9,TRBJ1-5,NA,NA,TGTGCCAGCAGCCGTACGACAGCCGGGAATCAGCCCCAGCATTTT,CASSRTTAGNQPQHF
TRBV7-2,TRBJ1-2,NA,NA,TGTGCCAGCAGCTTTTTGAGCGGCTATGGCTACACCTTC,CASSFLSGYGYTF
TRBV10-1,TRBJ2-7,NA,TRBD1,TGCGCCAGCAGTGCCCTACCGGGACAGGCCACCCTTGGGGAGCAGTACTTC,CASSALPGQATLGEQYF
TRBV5-1,TRBJ2-7,NA,NA,TGCGCCAGCAGCTTCGGGCTGGCGGGCTCCTACGAGCAGTACTTC,CASSFGLAGSYEQYF
TRBV28,TRBJ1-4,NA,NA,TGTGCCAGCAGTTTTAGGGGTTTGGCTAATGAAAAACTGTTTTTT,CASSFRGLANEKLFF
TRBV14,TRBJ2-1,once,TRBD2,TGTGCCAGCAGCCAAACTAGCGGGAGGTACGCCAATGAGCAGTTCTTC,CASSQTSGRYANEQFF
TRBV7-2,TRBJ1-1,NA,TRBD1,TGTGCCAGCAGCTTCTCGACAGGGGGCTACCCTGAAGCTTTCTTT,CASSFSTGGYPEAFF
TRBV5-4,TRBJ2-2,NA,NA,TGTGCCAGCAGCCTTTCCGGGGGTTACACCGGGGAGCTGTTTTTT,CASSLSGGYTGELFF
TRBV5-1,TRBJ2-6,NA,NA,TGCGCCAGCGGCTTGGCCGGAGGGACAGTCTCTGGGGCCAACGTCCTGACTTTC,CASGLAGGTVSGANVLTF
TRBV25-1,TRBJ2-1,once,NA,TGTGCCAGCAGTCCGCCGGGGGAGATGGTCCATGAGCAGTTCTTC,CASSPPGEMVHEQFF
TRBV4-2,TRBJ1-1,NA,NA,TGTGCCAGCAGCCAAGATAATTTTTCGGGGGTTGAAGCTTTCTTT,CASSQDNFSGVEAFF